This entry concerns a single T cell receptor beta chain. The size of this beta chain means little, since it is a stray read in a library made for alpha chains. This CDR3 region has 14 residues. The V and J ends lost 2 bases and 2 bases respectively, with 9 bases between them. CDR1 and CDR2 from the germline V gene are SGHTA and FQGNSA. TCRdb re-called the RT-PCR reads with MiXCR, one entry per CDR3 protein. The data contain thousands of distinct CDR3 sequences, 91% of them singletons. This TCR was sampled from a female donor in good health, serving as a healthy control. The chain employs TRBV7-2 and TRBJ1-1; maybe TRBD1 (5 bases). What was sequenced was memory CD4+ T cells from blood. In DNA form, the CDR3 reads TGTGCCAGCAGCTTACAGGGTACAAACACTGAAGCTTTCTTT. Translating it yields CASSLQGTNTEAFF.